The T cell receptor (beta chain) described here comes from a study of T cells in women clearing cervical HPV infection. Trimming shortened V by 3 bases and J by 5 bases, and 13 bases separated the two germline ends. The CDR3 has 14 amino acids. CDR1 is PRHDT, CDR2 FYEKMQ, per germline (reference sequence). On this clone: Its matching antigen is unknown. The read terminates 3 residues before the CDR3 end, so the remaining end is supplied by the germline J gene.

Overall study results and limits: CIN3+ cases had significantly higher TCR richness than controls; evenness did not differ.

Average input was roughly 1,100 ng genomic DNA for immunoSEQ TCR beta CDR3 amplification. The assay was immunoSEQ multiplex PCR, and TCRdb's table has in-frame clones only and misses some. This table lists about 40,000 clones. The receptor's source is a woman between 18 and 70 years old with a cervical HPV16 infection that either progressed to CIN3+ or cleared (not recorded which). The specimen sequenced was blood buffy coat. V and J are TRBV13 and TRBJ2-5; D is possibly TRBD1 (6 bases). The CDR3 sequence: CASSLRTVGETQYF. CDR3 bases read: TGTGCCAGCAGCTTGAGGACAGTTGGGGAGACC.